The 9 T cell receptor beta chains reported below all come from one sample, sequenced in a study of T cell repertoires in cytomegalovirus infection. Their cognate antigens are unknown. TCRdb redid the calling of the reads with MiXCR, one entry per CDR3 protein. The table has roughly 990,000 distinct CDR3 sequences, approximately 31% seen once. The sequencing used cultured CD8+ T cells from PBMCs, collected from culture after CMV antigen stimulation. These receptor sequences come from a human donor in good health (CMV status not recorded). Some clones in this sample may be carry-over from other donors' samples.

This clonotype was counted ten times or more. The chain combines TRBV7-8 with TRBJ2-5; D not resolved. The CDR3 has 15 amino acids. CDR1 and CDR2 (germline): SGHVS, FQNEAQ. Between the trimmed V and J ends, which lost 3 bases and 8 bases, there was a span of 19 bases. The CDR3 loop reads CASSFAMIPSDTQYF. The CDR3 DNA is TGTGCCAGCAGCTTCGCCATGATCCCCTCCGACACCCAGTACTTC.

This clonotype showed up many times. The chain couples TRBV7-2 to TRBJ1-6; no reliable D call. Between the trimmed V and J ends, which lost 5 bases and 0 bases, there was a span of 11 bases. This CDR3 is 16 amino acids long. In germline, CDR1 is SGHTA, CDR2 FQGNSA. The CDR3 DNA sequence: TGTGCCAGCAGCAAACTTAGGAGCTCCTATAATTCACCCCTCCACTTT. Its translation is CASSKLRSSYNSPLHF.

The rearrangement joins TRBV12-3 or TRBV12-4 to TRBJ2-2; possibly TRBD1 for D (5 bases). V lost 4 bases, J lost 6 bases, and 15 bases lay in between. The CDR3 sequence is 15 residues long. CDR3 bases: TGTGCCAGCAGTTCCGCTGGGGCCTCTGCCGGGGAGCTGTTTTTT. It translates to CASSSAGASAGELFF.

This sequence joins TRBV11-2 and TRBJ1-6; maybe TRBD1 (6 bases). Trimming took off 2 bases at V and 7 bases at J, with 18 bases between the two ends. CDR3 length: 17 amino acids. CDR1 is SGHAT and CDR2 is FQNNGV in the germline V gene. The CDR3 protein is CASSLWGGGGRNSPLHF. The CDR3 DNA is TGTGCCAGCAGCTTATGGGGTGGGGGGGGCAGGAATTCACCCCTCCACTTT.

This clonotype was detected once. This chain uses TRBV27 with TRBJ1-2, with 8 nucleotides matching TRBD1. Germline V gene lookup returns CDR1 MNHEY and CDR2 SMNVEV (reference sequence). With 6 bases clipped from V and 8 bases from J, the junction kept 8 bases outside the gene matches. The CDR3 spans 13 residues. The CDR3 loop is CASRSGQGWGYTF. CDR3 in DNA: TGTGCCAGCAGATCCGGACAGGGCTGGGGCTACACCTTC.

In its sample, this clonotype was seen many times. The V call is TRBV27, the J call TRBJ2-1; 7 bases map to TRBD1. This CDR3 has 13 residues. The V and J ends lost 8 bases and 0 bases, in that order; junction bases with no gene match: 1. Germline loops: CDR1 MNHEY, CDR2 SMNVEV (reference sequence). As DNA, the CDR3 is TGTGCCAGCCGGGACAGCTCCTACAATGAGCAGTTCTTC. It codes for CASRDSSYNEQFF.

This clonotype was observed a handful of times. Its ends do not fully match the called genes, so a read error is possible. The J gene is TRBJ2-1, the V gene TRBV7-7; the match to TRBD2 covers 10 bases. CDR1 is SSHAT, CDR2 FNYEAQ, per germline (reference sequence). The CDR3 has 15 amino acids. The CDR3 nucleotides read TGTGCTAGCAGCTTAGAGGCTAGCGGGGGCTATGAGCAGTTCTTC. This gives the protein CASSLEASGGYEQFF.

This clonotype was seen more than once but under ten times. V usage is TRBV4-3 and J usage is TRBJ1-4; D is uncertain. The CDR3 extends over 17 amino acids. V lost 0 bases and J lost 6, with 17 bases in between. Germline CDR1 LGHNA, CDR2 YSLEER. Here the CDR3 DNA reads TGCGCCAGCAGCCAAGATGGCGGCGGGGTCTGGCATGAAAAACTGTTTTTT. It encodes CASSQDGGGVWHEKLFF.

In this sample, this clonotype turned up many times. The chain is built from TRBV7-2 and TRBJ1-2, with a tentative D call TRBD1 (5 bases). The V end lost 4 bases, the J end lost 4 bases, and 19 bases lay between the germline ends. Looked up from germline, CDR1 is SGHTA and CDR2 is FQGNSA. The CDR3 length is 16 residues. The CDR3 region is CASSYHRGSSLYGYTF. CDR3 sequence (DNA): TGTGCCAGCAGCTACCACCGGGGCAGCTCCCTCTATGGCTACACCTTC. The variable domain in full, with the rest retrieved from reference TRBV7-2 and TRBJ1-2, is GAGVSQSPSNKVTEKGKDVELRCDPISGHTALYWYRQSLGQGLEFLIYFQGNSAPDKSGLPSDRFSAERTGGSVSTLTIQRTQQEDSAVYLCASSYHRGSSLYGYTFGSGTRLTVV.